The 3 T cell receptor beta chains reported below all come from one sample, sequenced in a study of tumor and adjacent non-tumor tissue in lung cancer. The template was RNA from unsorted bulk tissue. The library came from three nested PCR rounds adapted from ARM-PCR protocols. TCRdb itself ran the multiplex PCR reads through MiXCR, one entry per CDR3 protein. The repertoire holds about 90,000 distinct CDR3 sequences, with around two thirds as singletons. Sample: lung tumor tissue. All receptors derive from an older man with non-small cell lung cancer.

The V and J genes are TRBV29-1 and TRBJ1-1; a possible D gene is TRBD1 (5 bases). V shed 8 bases and J shed 1 base, with 20 bases lying between them. The CDR3 length is 15 residues. Per the germline V gene, CDR1 is SQVTM and CDR2 is ANQGSEA. CDR3 sequence (DNA): TGCAGCACGCACCCGGACAAGGCTGCGAACACTGAAGCTTTCTTT. It translates to CSTHPDKAANTEAFF.

On this clonotype: A much more abundant neighbour one base away suggests this may be a read error. The rearrangement links TRBV5-5 to TRBJ2-2, with TRBD2 identical over 11 bases. From germline, CDR1 is SGHKS and CDR2 YYEKEE (reference sequence). The CDR3 has 17 amino acids. DNA of the CDR3: TGTGTCAGCAGCTTGGATACTAGCGGGGGAAAGACCGGGGAGCTGTTTTTT. Encoded protein: CVSSLDTSGGKTGELFF.

This clonotype has just a few counts. The genes are TRBV19 and TRBJ2-7; a possible D gene is TRBD2 (6 bases). V gave up 4 bases and J gave up 3 bases, with 13 bases separating them. The germline gives CDR1 LNHDA, CDR2 SQIVND (reference sequence). The CDR3 is 14 residues long. CDR3 nucleotide sequence: TGTGCCAGTAGTAACCTGGCGGGGAACTACGAGCAGTACTTC. Protein: CASSNLAGNYEQYF.